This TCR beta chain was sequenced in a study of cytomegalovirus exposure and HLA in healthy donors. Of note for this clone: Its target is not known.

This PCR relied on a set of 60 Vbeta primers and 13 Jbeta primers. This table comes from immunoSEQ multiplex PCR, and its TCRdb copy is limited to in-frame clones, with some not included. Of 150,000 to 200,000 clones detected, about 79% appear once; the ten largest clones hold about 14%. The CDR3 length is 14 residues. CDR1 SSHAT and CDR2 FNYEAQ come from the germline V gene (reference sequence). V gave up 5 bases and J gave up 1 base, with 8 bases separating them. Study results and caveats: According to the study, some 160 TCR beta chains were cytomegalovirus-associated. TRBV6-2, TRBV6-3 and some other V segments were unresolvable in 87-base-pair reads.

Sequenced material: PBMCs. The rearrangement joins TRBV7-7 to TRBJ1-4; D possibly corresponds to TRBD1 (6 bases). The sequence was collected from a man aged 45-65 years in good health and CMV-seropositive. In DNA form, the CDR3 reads TGTGCCAGCAGCCCGACAGGAACTAATGAAAAACTGTTTTTT. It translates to CASSPTGTNEKLFF.